One sample yielded the 3 T cell receptor beta chains listed below, sequenced in a study of blood T cell repertoires in COVID-19 (TCRdb year 2020). Libraries were prepared through the immunoSEQ multiplex PCR assay. Imported from immuneACCESS, the table was reduced by TCRdb to in-frame sequences with V and J called. These copies leave out some clones; in studies compared against another copy, an unresolved V gene accounts for under half, and the cause of the remainder is not known. Present in this sample are 45,000 to 70,000 clones, around 82% of which were seen just once. The biggest ten clones account for 8.2% of the sample. Sequences were obtained from peripheral blood. The receptors originated from a woman older than 75 with acute or convalescent COVID-19.

The V and J genes are TRBV5-6 and TRBJ1-6; no clear D gene. The CDR3 consists of 14 residues. V was pared by 9 bases and J by 4 bases, with 14 bases between. Germline-derived CDR1 and CDR2 are SGHDT and YYEEEE. The CDR3 sequence: CATAMTGYNSPLHF. The CDR3 bases are TGTGCCACCGCCATGACGGGTTATAATTCACCCCTCCACTTT.

This chain connects TRBV11-2 to TRBJ2-5, with 9 bases matching TRBD2. Germline V gene sequence: CDR1 SGHAT, CDR2 FQNNGV. With V trimmed by 2 bases and J by 5 bases, 6 bases remained unmatched. The CDR3 is 15 residues long. This chain's CDR3 is CASSLSGLAPETQYF. CDR3 coding DNA: TGTGCCAGCAGCTTATCGGGACTAGCTCCCGAGACCCAGTACTTC.

The rearrangement joins TRBV7-9 to TRBJ2-3; the D gene is possibly TRBD1 (6 bases). With 5 bases removed from V and 11 bases from J, the gap between germline ends came to 20 bases. The CDR3 extends over 14 amino acids. Per the germline V gene, CDR1 is SEHNR and CDR2 is FQNEAQ (reference sequence). Here the CDR3 reads CASSPGQQGLMQYF. The CDR3 DNA reads as TGTGCCAGCAGCCCTGGACAGCAGGGGTTGATGCAGTATTTT.